Here is one T cell receptor (beta chain) with its context. Donors in Cohort 3 counted as recovered after two negative PCRs, clearance, or symptom resolution. The sample comes from a study of blood T cell repertoires in COVID-19. About the study: Sites across the United States, Italy and Spain contributed samples from acute and convalescent COVID-19. T cells, B-cell-depleted T cells, or PBMCs supplied cDNA or gDNA.

In germline, CDR1 is GTSNPN, CDR2 SVGIG (reference sequence). The CDR3 sequence is 14 residues long. The V and J ends lost 2 bases and 1 base respectively, with 9 bases between them. Authors' analysis steps: Researchers report that nucleated cell counts were estimated from reference gene primer amplification. Produced via immunoSEQ multiplex PCR; TCRdb's table is partial and in-frame only. The V and J calls and clone size were taken over from that table, and D and trimming were inferred from the DNA. The sample includes under 450,000 clones, about 90% of them seen just once. The sequence was obtained from a woman aged 30 to 39 who had recovered from COVID-19. Input material: PBMCs or T cells enriched from blood (not recorded which). The chain combines TRBV30 with TRBJ1-5; D is undetermined. CDR3 sequence: CAWSRTGSNQPQHF. The CDR3 bases are TGTGCCTGGAGTCGGACGGGGAGCAATCAGCCCCAGCATTTT.